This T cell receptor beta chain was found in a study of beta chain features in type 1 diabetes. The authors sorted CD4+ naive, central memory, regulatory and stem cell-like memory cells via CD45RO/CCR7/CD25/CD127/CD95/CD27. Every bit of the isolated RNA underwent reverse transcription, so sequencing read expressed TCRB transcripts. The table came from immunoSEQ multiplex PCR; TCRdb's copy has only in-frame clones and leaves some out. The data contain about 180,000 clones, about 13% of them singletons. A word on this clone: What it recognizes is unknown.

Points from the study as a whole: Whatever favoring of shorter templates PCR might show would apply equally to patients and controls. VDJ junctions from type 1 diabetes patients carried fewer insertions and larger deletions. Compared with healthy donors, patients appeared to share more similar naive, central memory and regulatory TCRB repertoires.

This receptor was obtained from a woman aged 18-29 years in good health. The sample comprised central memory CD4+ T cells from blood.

For the CDR3, the DNA is TGTGCCAGCAGCGGGGACAGGGACTATGGCTACACCTTC. Residues: CASSGDRDYGYTF. The J gene is TRBJ1-2, the V gene TRBV7-8; 9 positions agree with TRBD1. With V trimmed by 5 bases and J by 3 bases, 1 base remained unmatched. Per the germline V gene, CDR1 is SGHVS and CDR2 is FQNEAQ. The CDR3 spans 13 residues.